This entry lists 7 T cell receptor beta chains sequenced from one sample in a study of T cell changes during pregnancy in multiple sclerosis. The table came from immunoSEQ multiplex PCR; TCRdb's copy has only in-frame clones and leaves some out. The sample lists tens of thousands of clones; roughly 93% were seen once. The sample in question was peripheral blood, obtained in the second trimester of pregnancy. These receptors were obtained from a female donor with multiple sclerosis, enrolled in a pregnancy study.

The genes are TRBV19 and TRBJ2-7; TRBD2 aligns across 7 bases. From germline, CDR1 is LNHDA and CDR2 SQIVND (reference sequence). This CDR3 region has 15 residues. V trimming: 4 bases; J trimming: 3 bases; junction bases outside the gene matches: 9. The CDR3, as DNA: TGTGCCAGTAGTACCGGGACTACTCCGGGCTACGAGCAGTACTTC. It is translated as CASSTGTTPGYEQYF.

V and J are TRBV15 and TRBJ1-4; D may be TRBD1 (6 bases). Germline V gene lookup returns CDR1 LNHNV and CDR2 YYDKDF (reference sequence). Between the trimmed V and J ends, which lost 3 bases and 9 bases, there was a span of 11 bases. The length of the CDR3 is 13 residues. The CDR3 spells CATSRGTTQKLFF. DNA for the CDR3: TGTGCCACCAGCAGGGGGACAACCCAAAAACTGTTTTTT.

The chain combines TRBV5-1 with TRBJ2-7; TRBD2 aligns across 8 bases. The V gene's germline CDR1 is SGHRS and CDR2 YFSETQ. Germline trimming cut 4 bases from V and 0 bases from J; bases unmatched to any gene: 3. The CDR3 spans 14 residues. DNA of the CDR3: TGCGCCAGCAGCATAGCGGGAAGCTCCTACGAGCAGTACTTC. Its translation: CASSIAGSSYEQYF.

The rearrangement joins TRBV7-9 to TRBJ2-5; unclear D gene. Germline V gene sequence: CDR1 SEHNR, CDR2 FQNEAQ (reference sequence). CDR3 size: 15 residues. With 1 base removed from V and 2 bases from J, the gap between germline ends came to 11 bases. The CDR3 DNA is TGTGCCAGCAGCTTAGAGGCAGGTCTTCAAGAGACCCAGTACTTC. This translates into CASSLEAGLQETQYF.

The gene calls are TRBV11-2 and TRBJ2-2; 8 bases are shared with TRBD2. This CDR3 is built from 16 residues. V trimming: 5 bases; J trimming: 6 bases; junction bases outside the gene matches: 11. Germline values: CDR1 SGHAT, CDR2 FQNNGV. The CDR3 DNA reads TGTGCCAGCAGCCGTATCAGCGGGAGAAGGGCCGGGGAGCTGTTTTTT. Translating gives CASSRISGRRAGELFF.

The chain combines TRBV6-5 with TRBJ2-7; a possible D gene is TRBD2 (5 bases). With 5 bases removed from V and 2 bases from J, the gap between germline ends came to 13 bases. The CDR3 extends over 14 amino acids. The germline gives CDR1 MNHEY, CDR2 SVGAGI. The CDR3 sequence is CASSHGRGPYEQYF. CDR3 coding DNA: TGTGCCAGCAGTCACGGACGAGGGCCCTACGAGCAGTACTTC.

The CDR3, as DNA: TGTGCCAGCAGCCTAAGAAAGGGACAGTCCATCACTGAAGCTTTCTTT. This encodes CASSLRKGQSITEAFF. The chain has TRBV13 and TRBJ1-1, with 7 bases matching TRBD1. Germline loops: CDR1 PRHDT, CDR2 FYEKMQ (reference sequence). The ends lost 5 bases at V and 4 bases at J; junction bases unmatched: 13. The CDR3 runs to 16 residues. Together with reference TRBV13 and TRBJ1-1, the CDR3 gives the full variable domain: AAGVIQSPRHLIKEKRETATLKCYPIPRHDTVYWYQQGPGQDPQFLISFYEKMQSDKGSIPDRFSAQQFSDYHSELNMSSLELGDSALYFCASSLRKGQSITEAFFGQGTRLTVV.